The T cell receptor (beta chain) described here comes from a study of blood T cells in healthy people across ages. Germline lookup yields CDR1 MDHEN and CDR2 SYDVKM. The CDR3 extends over 16 amino acids. V gave up 6 bases and J gave up 7 bases, with 25 bases separating them. Whenever a sample was processed, at least 6.5 million PBMCs were isolated. With a J-beta primer mix and a sample-barcoded 5' primer, a second PCR ran about 7 to 12 cycles. Each cDNA molecule received a tag from a template-switch adaptor that had 12 random nucleotides. TCRdb processed the 5' RACE reads anew with MiXCR; each CDR3 protein has one entry. Of hundreds of thousands of distinct CDR3 sequences listed, approximately 60% were seen once; the top ten hold approximately 24%.

This TCR derives from a man aged 35 to 55 in good health. The sequenced material came from blood. V gene TRBV28 combines with J gene TRBJ2-7; D is unclear. The CDR3, as DNA: TGTGCCAGCAGAGTTGGAGTTTCGGGTTCCTACAATGAGCAGTACTTC. This gives the protein CASRVGVSGSYNEQYF.